The 29 T cell receptor beta chains below were found in one sample sequenced in a study of T cell changes during pregnancy in multiple sclerosis. Assay used: immunoSEQ multiplex PCR; TCRdb lists only in-frame clones, some missing. The repertoire consists of roughly 63,000 clones, with 93% occurring once and the leading ten covering 3% to 4.5%. The specimen was CD8+ T cells from peripheral blood mononuclear cells, collected in the second trimester of pregnancy. The origin of the receptors is a female donor with multiple sclerosis, enrolled in a pregnancy study.

This clone appeared once. This chain uses TRBV11-2 with TRBJ2-1; 10 positions agree with TRBD1. Looked up from germline, CDR1 is SGHAT and CDR2 is FQNNGV. The CDR3 has 17 amino acids. V shed 5 bases, J shed 3 bases, and the junction held 10 bases outside the gene matches. The chain's CDR3 is CASSQGSGTGVYNEQFF. The DNA for the CDR3 is TGTGCCAGCAGCCAGGGATCCGGGACAGGGGTCTACAATGAGCAGTTCTTC.

This chain connects TRBV11-1 to TRBJ1-1; the D gene is possibly TRBD1 (5 bases). Trimming stripped 5 bases from V and 7 bases from J, with 17 bases between. The CDR3 is 14 residues long. CDR1 is SGHAT and CDR2 is FQDESV in the germline V gene (reference sequence). The CDR3 DNA sequence: TGTGCCAGCAGCCCCGAGCCTGGGGGGGTTGAAGCTTTCTTT. The encoded protein is CASSPEPGGVEAFF.

The J gene is TRBJ1-1, the V gene TRBV27, with D possibly matching TRBD1 (5 bases). Germline V gives CDR1 MNHEY, CDR2 SMNVEV (reference sequence). This CDR3 has 14 residues. Trimming stripped 5 bases from V and 6 bases from J, with 16 bases between. In DNA form, the CDR3 reads TGTGCCAGCAGTGCTGGGACCACGGGGGCTGAAGCTTTCTTT. Its protein product is CASSAGTTGAEAFF.

The CDR3 loop reads CASSTTQGRGQPQHF. The CDR3 DNA reads TGTGCCAGCTCTACGACTCAGGGTCGCGGCCAGCCCCAGCATTTT. V gene TRBV19 combines with J gene TRBJ1-5; tentative D call: TRBD1 (5 bases). This CDR3 is built from 15 residues. Germline V gene lookup returns CDR1 LNHDA and CDR2 SQIVND (reference sequence). V gave up 9 bases and J gave up 7 bases, with 22 bases separating them. The complete variable domain, with remaining parts taken from reference TRBV19 and TRBJ1-5, reads DGGITQSPKYLFRKEGQNVTLSCEQNLNHDAMYWYRQDPGQGLRLIYYSQIVNDFQKGDIAEGYSVSREKKESFPLTVTSAQKNPTAFYLCASSTTQGRGQPQHFGDGTRLSIL.

The chain employs TRBV6-5 and TRBJ1-4, with 7 positions matching TRBD1. This CDR3 is built from 15 residues. CDR1 and CDR2 (germline): MNHEY, SVGAGI. The V segment lost 6 bases and the J segment 8 bases; nucleotides outside the gene matches: 12. The chain's CDR3 is CASSASGQLREKLFF. The CDR3 DNA reads TGTGCCAGCAGCGCGTCGGGACAGCTGAGAGAAAAACTGTTTTTT.

The CDR3 sequence is CASSASGGSTDTQYF. CDR3 in DNA: TGTGCCAGCAGCGCTTCAGGGGGGAGCACAGATACGCAGTATTTT. The V and J genes are TRBV9 and TRBJ2-3, with D perhaps TRBD1 (7 bases). Germline V gene data show CDR1 as SGDLS and CDR2 as YYNGEE. The length of the CDR3 is 15 residues. Trimming took 3 bases from V and 0 from J, leaving 11 bases between them.

The rearrangement links TRBV27 to TRBJ2-3; 11 bases are a match to TRBD2. After removal of 0 bases from V and 6 bases from J, the junction contained 17 bases not matched to a gene. Looked up from germline, CDR1 is MNHEY and CDR2 is SMNVEV (reference sequence). The CDR3 is 20 residues long. CDR3 nucleotide sequence: TGTGCCAGCAGTTTATCTCAGGCCGGGGTAGCGGGGGGGCATGTGGATACGCAGTATTTT. Protein product: CASSLSQAGVAGGHVDTQYF.

The CDR3 is CASSIDFPNEQFF. The CDR3, as DNA: TGTGCCAGTAGTATCGACTTCCCCAATGAGCAGTTCTTC. The chain employs TRBV19 and TRBJ2-1; no reliable D call. Trimming removed 3 bases at V and 6 bases at J, with 9 bases between. The CDR3 sequence is 13 residues long. Germline loops: CDR1 LNHDA, CDR2 SQIVND (reference sequence). The entire variable domain, with the rest obtained from reference TRBV19 and TRBJ2-1, is as follows: DGGITQSPKYLFRKEGQNVTLSCEQNLNHDAMYWYRQDPGQGLRLIYYSQIVNDFQKGDIAEGYSVSREKKESFPLTVTSAQKNPTAFYLCASSIDFPNEQFFGPGTRLTVL.

This clone was found once. The chain uses TRBV27 and TRBJ1-1; D not certain. Trimming removed 6 bases at V and 7 bases at J, with 12 bases between. Per germline, CDR1 MNHEY and CDR2 SMNVEV (reference sequence). This CDR3 spans 12 amino acids. DNA for the CDR3: TGTGCCAGCAGCCGAAGCGGAGTTGAAGCTTTCTTT. It translates to CASSRSGVEAFF.

This chain's CDR3 is CSVENRDREETQYF. The DNA for the CDR3 is TGCAGCGTTGAGAACAGGGACAGGGAGGAGACCCAGTACTTC. The chain employs TRBV29-1 and TRBJ2-5; TRBD1 matches at 9 bases. In germline, CDR1 is SQVTM, CDR2 ANQGSEA. The CDR3 extends over 14 amino acids. V trimming: 3 bases; J trimming: 5 bases; junction bases outside the gene matches: 7.

The chain joins TRBV27 to TRBJ2-7, with TRBD1 matching 7 bases. Germline-derived CDR1 and CDR2 are MNHEY and SMNVEV (reference sequence). Trimming removed 5 bases from V and 0 bases from J; junction bases left unmatched: 7. This CDR3 has 15 residues. DNA for the CDR3: TGTGCCAGCAGTACCCGGGCAGGGGGCTCCTACGAGCAGTACTTC. Protein product: CASSTRAGGSYEQYF.

The V call is TRBV7-2, the J call TRBJ2-1; 7 bases align to TRBD2. From germline, CDR1 is SGHTA and CDR2 FQGNSA. The CDR3 is made up of 15 amino acids. V trimming: 4 bases; J trimming: 6 bases; junction bases outside the gene matches: 9. The CDR3 here is CASSYGGRVLNEQFF. The CDR3 DNA reads as TGTGCCAGCAGCTACGGAGGGAGGGTCCTCAATGAGCAGTTCTTC.

The gene calls are TRBV15 and TRBJ1-4; tentatively, D is TRBD1 (5 bases). This CDR3 has 13 amino acids. Germline assignment: CDR1 LNHNV and CDR2 YYDKDF (reference sequence). The V end lost 4 bases, the J end lost 7 bases, and 10 bases lay between the germline ends. The CDR3 is CATSTRQIEKLFF. The CDR3 DNA reads as TGTGCCACCAGCACCCGACAGATTGAAAAACTGTTTTTT.

The chain links TRBV7-2 to TRBJ2-1; 10 bases are shared with TRBD2. CDR3 length: 15 residues. Germline V gene sequence: CDR1 SGHTA, CDR2 FQGNSA. Trimming at V came to 3 bases and at J to 7 bases, leaving 6 bases not matched to a gene. The CDR3 sequence: CASSFTGTSVNEQFF. The CDR3 DNA follows: TGTGCCAGCAGCTTTACCGGGACTAGCGTAAATGAGCAGTTCTTC.

The rearrangement links TRBV11-1 to TRBJ1-5; D gene unclear. The ends were cut back, 2 bases at V and 1 base at J, with 9 bases in the middle. The length of the CDR3 is 15 residues. Germline V gene lookup returns CDR1 SGHAT and CDR2 FQDESV (reference sequence). DNA of the CDR3: TGTGCCAGCAGCTTAAACGCAGGAAGCAATCAGCCCCAGCATTTT. Protein product: CASSLNAGSNQPQHF.

The chain carries TRBV5-1 and TRBJ2-5, with TRBD1 identical over 8 bases. Germline V gene sequence: CDR1 SGHRS, CDR2 YFSETQ. Unmatched junction bases numbered 11, after V lost 4 bases and J lost 3 bases. The CDR3 contains 16 residues. CDR3 in amino acids: CASSAVLETGEETQYF. CDR3 bases: TGCGCCAGCAGCGCCGTGCTCGAGACAGGGGAAGAGACCCAGTACTTC. The full variable domain, in which reference TRBV5-1 and TRBJ2-5 provide the parts outside the CDR3, is KAGVTQTPRYLIKTRGQQVTLSCSPISGHRSVSWYQQTPGQGLQFLFEYFSETQRNKGNFPGRFSGRQFSNSRSEMNVSTLELGDSALYLCASSAVLETGEETQYFGPGTRLLVL.

This chain connects TRBV5-8 to TRBJ2-3; D may be TRBD2 (5 bases). Trimming cost V 1 base and J 0 bases, with 12 bases left between them. Germline V gene data show CDR1 as SGHTS and CDR2 as YDEGEE. This CDR3 is built from 16 residues. CDR3 coding DNA: TGTGCCAGCAGCTTGAAAGGGAGAAGGAGCACAGATACGCAGTATTTT. It yields the protein CASSLKGRRSTDTQYF.

CDR3 loop: CASSWAGGGSYEQYF. As DNA, the CDR3 is TGTGCCAGCAGCTGGGCCGGGGGGGGATCCTACGAGCAGTACTTC. The chain uses TRBV6-5 and TRBJ2-7, with 8 nucleotides matching TRBD2. Germline CDR1 reads MNHEY; CDR2 reads SVGAGI. With 6 bases clipped from V and 1 base from J, the junction kept 8 bases outside the gene matches. This CDR3 is 15 amino acids long.

V usage is TRBV21-1 and J usage is TRBJ2-1; TRBD1, the table's D call, lacks a check against the DNA. TRBV21-1 is given as a pseudogene. CDR3 length: 13 amino acids. In DNA form, the CDR3 reads TGTGCCAGCAGCAAACGGCAGGTCGTTGAGCAGTTCTTC. Encoded protein: CASSKRQVVEQFF.

This chain links TRBV13 with TRBJ2-3; 7 bases fit TRBD2. This CDR3 has 16 residues. V shed 5 bases, J shed 6 bases, and the junction held 14 bases outside the gene matches. Looked up from germline, CDR1 is PRHDT and CDR2 is FYEKMQ (reference sequence). The CDR3 spells CASSAPAGRELDTQYF. For the CDR3, the DNA is TGTGCCAGCAGCGCCCCTGCAGGGCGGGAGCTGGATACGCAGTATTTT.

The chain combines TRBV7-9 with TRBJ2-1; D is possibly TRBD2 (5 bases). Germline CDR1 and CDR2: SEHNR and FQNEAQ (reference sequence). Trimming pared 5 bases from V and 7 bases from J, leaving 12 bases between. The CDR3 is 13 amino acids. Here the CDR3 reads CASSPPSGNEQFF. CDR3 in DNA: TGTGCCAGCAGCCCGCCGTCGGGGAATGAGCAGTTCTTC. The complete variable domain, with remaining parts taken from reference TRBV7-9 and TRBJ2-1, reads DTGVSQNPRHKITKRGQNVTFRCDPISEHNRLYWYRQTLGQGPEFLTYFQNEAQLEKSRLLSDRFSAERPKGSFSTLEIQRTEQGDSAMYLCASSPPSGNEQFFGPGTRLTVL.

V gene TRBV29-1 combines with J gene TRBJ2-5, with 12 bases that match TRBD2. J gave up 5 bases and V 2 bases, and 6 bases lay outside the gene matches. The length of the CDR3 is 15 residues. Germline V lookup: CDR1 SQVTM, CDR2 ANQGSEA. This CDR3 reads CSVELPSGGVETQYF. CDR3 DNA sequence: TGCAGCGTTGAATTGCCTAGCGGGGGGGTGGAGACCCAGTACTTC.

This chain joins TRBV9 and TRBJ2-2; 7 bases map to TRBD2. The CDR3 is made up of 13 amino acids. V shed 8 bases, J shed 2 bases, and the junction held 3 bases outside the gene matches. Per the germline V gene, CDR1 is SGDLS and CDR2 is YYNGEE. The CDR3 is CASGRGNTGELFF. In nucleotides, the CDR3 is TGTGCCAGTGGGAGGGGCAACACCGGGGAGCTGTTTTTT.

The chain has TRBV5-4 and TRBJ2-1, with D possibly matching TRBD2 (5 bases). The CDR3 spans 15 residues. Per germline, CDR1 SGHNT and CDR2 YYREEE (reference sequence). V dropped 5 bases and J dropped 0 bases, with 12 bases sitting between them. CDR3 coding DNA: TGTGCCAGCAGACCAAGCGGTAGCTCCTACAATGAGCAGTTCTTC. Its translation: CASRPSGSSYNEQFF.

As DNA, the CDR3 is TGTGCCAGCAGCGGAGGGGGCGGCTACACCTTC. Translation: CASSGGGGYTF. The genes are TRBV9 and TRBJ1-2; 7 nucleotides match TRBD1. The CDR3 is made up of 11 amino acids. V trimming: 3 bases; J trimming: 8 bases; junction bases outside the gene matches: 1. Per the germline V gene, CDR1 is SGDLS and CDR2 is YYNGEE.

The chain has TRBV11-3 and TRBJ2-1; possibly TRBD2 for D (5 bases). Trimming cost V 5 bases and J 5 bases, with 10 bases left between them. The CDR3 is 13 amino acids. From germline, CDR1 is SGHNT and CDR2 YENEEA. The CDR3 nucleotides read TGTGCCAGCAGCCTCCGGGGAAACAATGAGCAGTTCTTC. It encodes CASSLRGNNEQFF.

In DNA form, the CDR3 reads TGTGCCAGCTCCTTACTAGGACAGACCTACGAGCAGTACTTC. This sequence encodes CASSLLGQTYEQYF. This rearrangement joins TRBV7-8 to TRBJ2-7; tentative D call: TRBD1 (6 bases). This CDR3 is built from 14 residues. Germline V gives CDR1 SGHVS, CDR2 FQNEAQ. V dropped 8 bases and J dropped 2 bases, with 16 bases sitting between them. Full variable domain (missing parts from reference TRBV7-8 and TRBJ2-7): GAGVSQSPRYKVAKRGQDVALRCDPISGHVSLFWYQQALGQGPEFLTYFQNEAQLDKSGLPSDRFFAERPEGSVSTLKIQRTQQEDSAVYLCASSLLGQTYEQYFGPGTRLTVT.

The chain joins TRBV6-5 to TRBJ1-3, with D maybe TRBD1 (5 bases). Deletions cut 8 bases from V and 4 bases from J, with 15 bases between. This CDR3 region has 14 residues. Germline CDR1 reads MNHEY; CDR2 reads SVGAGI. CDR3 in amino acids: CASSQAGLGNTIYF. The CDR3 nucleotides read TGTGCCAGCTCACAGGCGGGGCTAGGAAACACCATATATTTT.

The chain carries TRBV18 and TRBJ2-7; D perhaps matches TRBD1 (5 bases). Per the germline V gene, CDR1 is KGHSH and CDR2 is LQKENI. CDR3 size: 14 residues. V was cut by 0 bases and J by 4 bases, with 10 bases left in between. CDR3 protein: CASSPPYSGYEQYF. The DNA of the CDR3 is TGTGCCAGCTCACCACCGTATTCAGGGTACGAGCAGTACTTC.